In this sample, the clone carrying this T cell receptor (beta chain) turned up a few times. The CDR3 runs 14 residues. Germline CDR1 reads SGHDT; CDR2 reads YYEEEE. V shed 0 bases and J 4 bases; nucleotides not matched to a gene: 1. Time point reported: newly diagnosed GD, antithyroid drugs for less than 3 months. Following extraction of RNA from PBMCs, that RNA was used to make the TCR library. This sample is part of a study of regulatory T cells in long-lasting Graves disease. Study summary: Recently diagnosed Graves' patients had received antithyroid drugs for under 3 months.

Combining iRepertoire HTBI primers with Arm-PCR of CDR3 regions, the authors built TCR beta libraries. One entry per CDR3 protein results from TCRdb running MiXCR on the multiplex PCR reads. The sample shows 400,000 to 500,000 distinct CDR3 sequences, 15% of them seen only once. The data were also submitted as part of a second study, on T cells in Graves' hyperthyroidism and ophthalmopathy. Per that study: Carried out on the TCR CDR3, a first-round RT-PCR used the HTBI primer set. Blood also contained most expanded thyroid clonotypes above 0.001. Ophthalmopathy was identified by the model a median around 6 months ahead of onset.

The sequencing here drew on peripheral blood mononuclear cells (PBMCs), taken at new diagnosis, from a patient treated with antithyroid drugs. This receptor was taken from a woman aged 40 to 55 with Graves disease. The rearrangement joins TRBV5-6 to TRBJ1-5, with 7 positions matching TRBD1. CDR3 protein: CASSLGGQNQPQHF. CDR3 in DNA: TGTGCCAGCAGCTTGGGGGGACAGAATCAGCCCCAGCATTTT.